These 28 T cell receptor beta chains were all obtained from the same sample, sequenced in a study of T cell repertoires in cytomegalovirus infection. Each CDR3 protein is one row after TCRdb ran MiXCR on the reads. The data hold fewer than 850,000 distinct CDR3 sequences, with around 29% observed a single time. For these receptors, no antigen is known. This specimen was cultured CD8+ T cells from PBMCs, taken from culture after CMV antigen stimulation. These receptors originate from a human donor in good health (CMV status not recorded). Some clones in this sample may be carry-over from other donors' samples.

In this sample, this clonotype turned up a few times. The V and J genes are TRBV28 and TRBJ1-5; D gene ambiguous. The CDR3 covers 15 residues. The V end was cut by 7 bases, the J end by 0 bases, with 13 bases between. Per the germline V gene, CDR1 is MDHEN and CDR2 is SYDVKM. CDR3 nucleotide sequence: TGTGCCAGCAATCCCCCAGATTATAGCAATCAGCCCCAGCATTTT. It is translated as CASNPPDYSNQPQHF.

The chain employs TRBV27 and TRBJ2-7; TRBD2 is a possible D gene (7 bases). This CDR3 spans 15 amino acids. Between the trimmed V and J ends, which lost 6 bases and 1 base, there was a span of 16 bases. Looked up from germline, CDR1 is MNHEY and CDR2 is SMNVEV (reference sequence). This chain's CDR3 is CASSPLGGPSYEQYV. CDR3 sequence (DNA): TGTGCCAGCAGCCCTCTCGGGGGGCCATCCTACGAGCAGTACGTC.

This clonotype appeared many times. The chain is built from TRBV7-9 and TRBJ1-2, with TRBD1 identical over 9 bases. Germline CDR1 reads SEHNR; CDR2 reads FQNEAQ (reference sequence). Trimming at V came to 5 bases and at J to 7 bases, leaving 8 bases not matched to a gene. The CDR3 sequence is 14 residues long. The CDR3 sequence is CASSPKGTGSGYTF. The CDR3 coding sequence is TGTGCCAGCAGCCCGAAGGGGACAGGGTCTGGCTACACCTTC.

With respect to this clonotype: This may stem from a read error, because a much larger clone lies one nucleotide away. The chain is built from TRBV7-2 and TRBJ2-4, with 8 nucleotides matching TRBD2. Germline CDR1 is SGHTA and CDR2 is FQGNSA. V lost 1 base to trimming and J lost 3 bases; unmatched junction nucleotides: 2. The CDR3 covers 15 residues. The CDR3 DNA reads as TGTGCCAGCAGCTTAGGGCGGGGGGACAAAAACATTCAGTACTTC. Translated, it gives CASSLGRGDKNIQYF.

This clonotype has more than one count but fewer than ten. The chain links TRBV7-6 to TRBJ2-3, with 14 bases fitting TRBD2. CDR1 and CDR2 from the germline V gene are SGHVS and FNYEAQ. V trimming: 1 base; J trimming: 6 bases; junction bases outside the gene matches: 6. This CDR3 comprises 17 residues. The CDR3 DNA sequence: TGTGCCAGCAGCTTAGTTGCGGGACTAGCGGGGGAGGATACGCAGTATTTT. Translating it yields CASSLVAGLAGEDTQYF.

As regards this clonotype: With a much larger clone just one base away, this may be a read error. This chain connects TRBV27 to TRBJ2-3; a possible D gene is TRBD1 (7 bases). Germline loops: CDR1 MNHEY, CDR2 SMNVEV (reference sequence). This CDR3 is 15 amino acids long. CDR3 sequence reads: CASSSGGRGTDMQYF. As DNA, the CDR3 is TGTGCCAGCTCTTCAGGGGGGCGCGGGACAGATATGCAGTATTTT.

Here the CDR3 reads CASSLDHSSGNTIYF. For the CDR3, the DNA is TGTGCCAGCAGTTTGGACCACAGCTCTGGAAACACCATATATTTT. The V gene is TRBV6-5, the J gene TRBJ1-3; D gene uncertain. Germline-derived CDR1 and CDR2 are MNHEY and SVGAGI. The germline V and J ends were trimmed by 4 bases and 0 bases, with 10 bases remaining between them. CDR3 length: 15 amino acids.

The chain joins TRBV19 to TRBJ1-1; D is undetermined. V was clipped by 3 bases and J by 0 bases, with 11 bases between them. Germline V gene lookup returns CDR1 LNHDA and CDR2 SQIVND (reference sequence). The CDR3 is 15 amino acids. The CDR3 bases are TGTGCCAGTAGTATTAGCCGGACTATGAACACTGAAGCTTTCTTT. Its protein product is CASSISRTMNTEAFF.

The chain is built from TRBV6-2 or TRBV6-3 and TRBJ1-1, with a weak D call TRBD1 (5 bases). The length of the CDR3 is 15 residues. Trimming took off 0 bases at V and 3 bases at J, with 11 bases between the two ends. Per the germline V gene, CDR1 is MNHEY and CDR2 is SVGEGT. The CDR3 DNA reads TGTGCCAGCAGTTACTCGCGGGCAGGGCACACTGAAGCTTTCTTT. The encoded protein is CASSYSRAGHTEAFF.

This clonotype came up many times. The V call is TRBV7-6, the J call TRBJ2-1; TRBD2 aligns across 10 bases. Germline trimming cut 1 base from V and 2 bases from J; bases unmatched to any gene: 5. CDR3 length: 17 amino acids. In germline, CDR1 is SGHVS, CDR2 FNYEAQ. The CDR3 coding sequence is TGTGCCAGCAGCTTAGACGGCCTAGCGGGGGCCTACAATGAGCAGTTCTTC. Protein sequence: CASSLDGLAGAYNEQFF.

This clonotype was counted at least ten times. This chain joins TRBV7-8 and TRBJ1-5; 7 positions match TRBD1. The V gene end was trimmed by 9 bases and the J gene end by 3 bases; junction bases not matched to a gene: 5. Germline V lookup: CDR1 SGHVS, CDR2 FQNEAQ. This CDR3 contains 13 residues. Here the CDR3 reads CASTGTDNQPQHF. The CDR3 nucleotides are TGTGCCAGTACCGGGACAGACAATCAGCCCCAGCATTTT.

The chain employs TRBV6-1 and TRBJ1-2; possibly TRBD1 for D (5 bases). In germline, CDR1 is MNHNS, CDR2 SASEGT. V lost 7 bases to trimming and J lost 1 base, with 19 bases between them. There are 16 residues in the CDR3. The chain's CDR3 is CASTPWGGADNYGYTF. The CDR3 DNA reads TGTGCCAGCACCCCTTGGGGTGGGGCGGATAACTATGGCTACACCTTC.

The table lists this clonotype with a few counts. The chain combines TRBV27 with TRBJ2-3; D is perhaps TRBD1 or TRBD2 (6 bases each). The CDR3 covers 15 residues. Germline CDR1 and CDR2: MNHEY and SMNVEV (reference sequence). V was cut by 3 bases and J by 5 bases, with 15 bases left in between. Here the CDR3 reads CASSFWQGRGDTQYF. CDR3 in DNA: TGTGCCAGCAGTTTTTGGCAGGGGCGGGGAGATACGCAGTATTTT.

The chain employs TRBV7-9 and TRBJ2-1; TRBD1 matches 7 bases. Germline V gene data show CDR1 as SEHNR and CDR2 as FQNEAQ (reference sequence). The length of the CDR3 is 15 residues. Trimming at V came to 4 bases and at J to 2 bases, leaving 5 bases not matched to a gene. The CDR3 nucleotides read TGTGCCAGCAGCTCCAAGGGGGCTACCTACAATGAGCAGTTCTTC. Protein product: CASSSKGATYNEQFF.

This chain uses TRBV7-8 with TRBJ2-3; TRBD2 is a possible D gene (7 bases). Germline lookup yields CDR1 SGHVS and CDR2 FQNEAQ. The CDR3 is 15 amino acids. Trimming stripped 3 bases from V and 3 bases from J, with 13 bases between. The CDR3 region has the DNA TGTGCCAGCAGCTTGGGGGGGCTAGTAACAGATACGCAGTATTTT. Amino acids: CASSLGGLVTDTQYF.

This clonotype was seen repeatedly, ten times or more. The chain couples TRBV7-2 to TRBJ2-7, with D possibly being TRBD2 (7 bases). The CDR3 spans 16 residues. Germline CDR1 reads SGHTA; CDR2 reads FQGNSA. Trimming pared 5 bases from V and 0 bases from J, leaving 17 bases between. The CDR3 reads CASSPPGGGPSYEQYF. DNA of the CDR3: TGTGCCAGCAGCCCCCCGGGCGGGGGCCCCTCCTACGAGCAGTACTTC.

This clonotype appeared a few times. The rearrangement links TRBV7-9 to TRBJ2-7; a possible D gene is TRBD1 (6 bases). V dropped 0 bases and J dropped 9 bases, with 12 bases sitting between them. The CDR3 has 13 residues. Germline loops: CDR1 SEHNR, CDR2 FQNEAQ (reference sequence). CDR3 nucleotides: TGTGCCAGCAGCTTAGCGGGACATTCCACGCAGTACTTC. This sequence encodes CASSLAGHSTQYF.

This clonotype has a single count. The genes are TRBV2 and TRBJ2-1; 11 nucleotides align to TRBD1. The CDR3 has 15 amino acids. Germline V gene data show CDR1 as SNHLY and CDR2 as FYNNEI. V trimming: 6 bases; J trimming: 5 bases; junction bases outside the gene matches: 6. For the CDR3, the DNA is TGTGCCAGCAGGAATGGACAGGGGGCGAACAATGAGCAGTTCTTC. Translating gives CASRNGQGANNEQFF.

This clonotype was observed a few times. This chain uses TRBV27 with TRBJ1-3, with unresolved D. The germline V and J ends were trimmed by 5 bases and 0 bases, with 11 bases remaining between them. The CDR3 covers 15 residues. The germline V gene has CDR1 MNHEY and CDR2 SMNVEV (reference sequence). The CDR3 sequence: CASSRRWYSGNTIYF. In DNA form, the CDR3 reads TGTGCCAGCAGTCGAAGGTGGTACTCTGGAAACACCATATATTTT.

This chain connects TRBV12-3 or TRBV12-4 to TRBJ2-7, with 9 positions matching TRBD2. V trimming: 3 bases; J trimming: 7 bases; junction bases outside the gene matches: 4. The CDR3 is made up of 13 amino acids. The CDR3 DNA reads as TGTGCCAGCAGTTTCGCGCGGGGGGGGGAGCAGTACTTC. Translated: CASSFARGGEQYF.

In this sample, this clonotype turned up once. CDR3 loop: CASRPPGLAGGAGTQYF. For the CDR3, the DNA is TGTGCCAGCAGACCTCCGGGACTAGCGGGGGGGGCAGGGACCCAGTACTTC. The gene calls are TRBV3-1 and TRBJ2-5; 16 nucleotides align to TRBD2. The CDR3 contains 17 residues. V was pared by 6 bases and J by 7 bases, with 11 bases of the junction left unmatched. Germline CDR1 and CDR2: LGHDT and YNNKEL (reference sequence).

The CDR3 nucleotides are TGTGCCATCAGTGCAGGGGGGGAGTACAATGAGCAGTTCTTC. Its translation: CAISAGGEYNEQFF. The V and J genes are TRBV10-3 and TRBJ2-1; either TRBD1 or TRBD2 may supply D (7 bases each). This CDR3 spans 14 amino acids. Germline V gene data show CDR1 as ENHRY and CDR2 as SYGVKD. Trimming took off 4 bases at V and 4 bases at J, with 11 bases between the two ends.

Many counts were recorded for this clonotype. The chain carries TRBV6-1 and TRBJ2-7; 10 bases match TRBD1. In germline, CDR1 is MNHNS, CDR2 SASEGT. This CDR3 is built from 19 residues. V lost 6 bases and J lost 6; bases outside the gene matches: 23. CDR3 nucleotide sequence: TGTGCCAGCAGGGTCTATAGGGACAGGGGAAGAACTCGAACCTGCGAGCAGTACGTC. This encodes CASRVYRDRGRTRTCEQYV.

This clonotype has just a few counts. The J gene is TRBJ2-1, the V gene TRBV6-1, with D possibly matching TRBD1 (6 bases). The CDR3 sequence is 16 residues long. V was pared by 1 base and J by 0 bases, with 10 bases between. Germline CDR1 MNHNS, CDR2 SASEGT. CDR3 region: CASSEEGVISYNEQFF. The CDR3 coding sequence is TGTGCCAGCAGTGAAGAGGGGGTCATCTCCTACAATGAGCAGTTCTTC.

The chain uses TRBV24-1 and TRBJ2-2, with unresolved D. Deletions cut 4 bases from V and 8 bases from J, with 13 bases between. The CDR3 is made up of 14 amino acids. CDR1 is KGHDR and CDR2 is SFDVKD in the germline V gene. CDR3 protein: CATSESSEAGELFF. For the CDR3, the DNA is TGTGCCACCAGTGAAAGCTCAGAGGCGGGGGAGCTGTTTTTT.

Written as DNA, the CDR3 is TGTGCCAGCAGCGGAAGCTTAGGGGGGGGGGAAGCTTTCTTT. This translates into CASSGSLGGGEAFF. V gene TRBV7-4 combines with J gene TRBJ1-1; TRBD1 might be the D (6 bases). This CDR3 is built from 14 residues. The V end was cut by 5 bases, the J end by 8 bases, with 18 bases between. Germline assignment: CDR1 SGHVT and CDR2 SQSDAQ.

This clonotype appeared a few times. The chain employs TRBV12-5 and TRBJ1-1; D perhaps matches TRBD1 (5 bases). The CDR3 has 13 amino acids. V lost 2 bases, J lost 6 bases, and 10 bases lay in between. Germline-derived CDR1 and CDR2 are LGHNT and FRNRAP. The CDR3 region is CASGLFGGPEAFF. CDR3 nucleotides: TGTGCTAGTGGTTTGTTCGGGGGACCTGAAGCTTTCTTT.

This clonotype was observed a few times. The chain is built from TRBV24-1 and TRBJ1-5; TRBD1 matches at 10 bases. Unmatched junction bases numbered 7, after V lost 6 bases and J lost 0 bases. In germline, CDR1 is KGHDR, CDR2 SFDVKD. The CDR3 spans 17 residues. The CDR3 coding sequence is TGTGCCACCAGTAATGAGACAGGGGGCTTTAGCAATCAGCCCCAGCATTTT. As protein: CATSNETGGFSNQPQHF.